The clone carrying this T cell receptor beta chain was counted a single time. Enrollees, roughly 18 to 95 years old, lived in about two dozen US areas. The source of the sample is a study of blood T cell repertoires in COVID-19. In the study overall: Collection of acute and convalescent COVID-19 samples took place in the United States, Italy and Spain. PBMCs, B-cell-depleted T cells, or T cells provided the cDNA or gDNA that made up the material.

Original analysis: By means of reference gene primer amplification, nucleated cell counts were estimated. TCRdb keeps only in-frame clones here, not all; method: immunoSEQ multiplex PCR. Clone size and V and J calls were adopted from that table, with D and trimming inferred from the DNA. The table lists more than 300,000 clones, 85% to 95% of them singletons, with 3.9% in the top ten. Germline V lookup: CDR1 MGHRA, CDR2 YSYEKL. This CDR3 spans 16 amino acids. J lost 5 bases, V lost 1 base, and 7 bases had no gene match. This chain connects TRBV4-1 to TRBJ1-5, with 8 bases lining up with TRBD1. The TCR was taken from a woman in her 30s who had been exposed to COVID-19. Material: PBMCs or T cells enriched from blood (not recorded which). The CDR3 sequence is CASSQAPDRVDQPQHF. CDR3 DNA sequence: TGCGCCAGCAGCCAAGCCCCGGACAGGGTGGATCAGCCCCAGCATTTT.